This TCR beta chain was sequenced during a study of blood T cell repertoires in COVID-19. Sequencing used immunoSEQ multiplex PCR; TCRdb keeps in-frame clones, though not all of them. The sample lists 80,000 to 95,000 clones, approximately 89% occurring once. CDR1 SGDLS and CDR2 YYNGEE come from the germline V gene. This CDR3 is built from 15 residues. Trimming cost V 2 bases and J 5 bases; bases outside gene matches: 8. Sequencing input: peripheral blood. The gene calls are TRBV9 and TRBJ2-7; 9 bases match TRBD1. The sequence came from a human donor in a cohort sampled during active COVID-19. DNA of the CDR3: TGTGCCAGCAGCGTCCAGGGGACAGGGAACAACGAGCAGTACTTC. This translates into CASSVQGTGNNEQYF.